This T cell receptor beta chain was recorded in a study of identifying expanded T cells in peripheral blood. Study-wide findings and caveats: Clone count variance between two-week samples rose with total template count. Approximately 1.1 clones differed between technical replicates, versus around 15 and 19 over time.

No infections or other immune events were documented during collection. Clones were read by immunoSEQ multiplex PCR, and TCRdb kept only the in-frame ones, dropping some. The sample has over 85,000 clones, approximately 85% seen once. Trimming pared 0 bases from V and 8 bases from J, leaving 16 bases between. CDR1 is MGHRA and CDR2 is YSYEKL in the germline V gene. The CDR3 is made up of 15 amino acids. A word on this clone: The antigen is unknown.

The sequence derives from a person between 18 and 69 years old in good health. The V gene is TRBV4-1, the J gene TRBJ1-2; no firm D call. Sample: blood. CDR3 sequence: CASSQDPSERLGYTF. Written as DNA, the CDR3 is TGCGCCAGCAGCCAAGATCCGTCGGAAAGACTCGGCTACACCTTC.